This T cell receptor beta chain derives from a study of T cells in Graves' hyperthyroidism and ophthalmopathy. Exclusion of a patient resulted from uncontrolled infection, other autoimmune disease, pregnancy or lactation. The diagnoses drew upon clinical symptoms, serum thyroxine and TRAb, thyroid ultrasound and orbital computed tomography. Overall study findings and caveats: Blood held most thyroid clonotypes expanded above 0.001 frequency.

What was amplified from RNA transcripts were TCR beta CDR3 regions. TCR CDR3 regions were first amplified by RT-PCR with HTBI primers. One entry per CDR3 protein, called by TCRdb with MiXCR from the multiplex PCR reads. The sample consists of 550,000 to 700,000 distinct CDR3 sequences, around 45% of them appearing once. With respect to this clonotype: Its antigen is unidentified.

The CDR3 runs 13 residues. Germline lookup yields CDR1 ENHRY and CDR2 SYGVKD. Trimming removed 0 bases at V and 9 bases at J, with 12 bases between. Input material: peripheral blood or thyroid tissue (not recorded which). The sequence was obtained from an adult woman with Graves' disease, either hyperthyroidism or ophthalmopathy (not recorded which). The genes are TRBV10-3 and TRBJ2-7, with D tentatively TRBD2 (6 bases). Here the CDR3 DNA reads TGTGCCATCAGTGAGTCGCGGGGTGAAGTGCAGTACTTC. This gives the protein CAISESRGEVQYF.